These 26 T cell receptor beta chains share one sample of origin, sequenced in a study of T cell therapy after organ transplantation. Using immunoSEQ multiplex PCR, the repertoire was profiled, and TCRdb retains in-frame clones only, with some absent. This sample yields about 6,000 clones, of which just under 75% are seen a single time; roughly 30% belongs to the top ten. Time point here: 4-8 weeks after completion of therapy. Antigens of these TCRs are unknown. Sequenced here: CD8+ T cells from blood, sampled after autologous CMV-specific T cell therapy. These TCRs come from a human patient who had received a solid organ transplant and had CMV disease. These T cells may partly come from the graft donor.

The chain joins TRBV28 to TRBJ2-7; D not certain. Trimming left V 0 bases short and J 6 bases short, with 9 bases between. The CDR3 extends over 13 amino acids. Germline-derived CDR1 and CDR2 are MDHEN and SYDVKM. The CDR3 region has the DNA TGTGCCAGCAGTTTATGGGGCATCCCCGAGCAGTACTTC. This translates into CASSLWGIPEQYF.

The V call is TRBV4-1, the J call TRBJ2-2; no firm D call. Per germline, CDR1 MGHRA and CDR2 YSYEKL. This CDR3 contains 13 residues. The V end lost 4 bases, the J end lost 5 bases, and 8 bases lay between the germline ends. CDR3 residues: CASSPSETGELFF. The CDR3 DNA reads TGCGCCAGCAGCCCTTCGGAGACCGGGGAGCTGTTTTTT.

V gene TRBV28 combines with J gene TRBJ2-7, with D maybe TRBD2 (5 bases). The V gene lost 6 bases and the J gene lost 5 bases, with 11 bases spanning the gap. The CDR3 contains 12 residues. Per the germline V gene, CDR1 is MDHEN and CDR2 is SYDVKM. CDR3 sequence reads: CASREMGDEQYF. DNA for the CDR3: TGTGCCAGCAGGGAGATGGGAGACGAGCAGTACTTC.

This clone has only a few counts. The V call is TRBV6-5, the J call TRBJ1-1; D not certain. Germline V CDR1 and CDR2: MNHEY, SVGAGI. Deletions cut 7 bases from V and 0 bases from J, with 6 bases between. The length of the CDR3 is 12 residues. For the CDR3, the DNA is TGTGCCAGCATGATAGTGAACACTGAAGCTTTCTTT. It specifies CASMIVNTEAFF.

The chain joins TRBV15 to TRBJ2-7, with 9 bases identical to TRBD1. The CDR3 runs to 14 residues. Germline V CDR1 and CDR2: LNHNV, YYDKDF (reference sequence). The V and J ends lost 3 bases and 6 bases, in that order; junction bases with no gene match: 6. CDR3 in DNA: TGTGCCACCAGCAGGGAGGGACAGGGTAGCGAGCAGTACTTC. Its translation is CATSREGQGSEQYF.

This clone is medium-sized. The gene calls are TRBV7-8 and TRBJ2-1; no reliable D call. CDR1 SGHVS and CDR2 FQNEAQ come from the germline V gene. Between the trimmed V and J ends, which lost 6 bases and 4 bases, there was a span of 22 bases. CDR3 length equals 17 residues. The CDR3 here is CASSSEEWALGYNEQFF. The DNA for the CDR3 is TGTGCCAGCAGTTCCGAGGAGTGGGCCCTAGGGTACAATGAGCAGTTCTTC.

CDR3 region: CASSPFRILNTEAFF. The CDR3 DNA reads TGTGCCAGCAGTCCCTTCAGGATTTTGAACACTGAAGCTTTCTTT. The chain is built from TRBV27 and TRBJ1-1; D gene ambiguous. The CDR3 is 15 residues long. Trimming took off 5 bases at V and 0 bases at J, with 13 bases between the two ends. Germline V CDR1 and CDR2: MNHEY, SMNVEV (reference sequence).

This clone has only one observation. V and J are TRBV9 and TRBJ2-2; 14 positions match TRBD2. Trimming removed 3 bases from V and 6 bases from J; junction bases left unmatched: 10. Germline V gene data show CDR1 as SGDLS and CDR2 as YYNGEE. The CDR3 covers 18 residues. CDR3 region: CASSGPGTSGSAPGELFF. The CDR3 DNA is TGTGCCAGCAGCGGTCCCGGGACTAGCGGGAGTGCGCCCGGGGAGCTGTTTTTT.

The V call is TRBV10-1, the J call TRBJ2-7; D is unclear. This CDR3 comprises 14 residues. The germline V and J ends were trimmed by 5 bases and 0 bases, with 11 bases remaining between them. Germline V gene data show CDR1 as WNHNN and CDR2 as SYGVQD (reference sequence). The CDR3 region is CASSRGLRSYEQYF. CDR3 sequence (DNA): TGCGCCAGCAGTAGAGGCCTCCGCTCCTACGAGCAGTACTTC.

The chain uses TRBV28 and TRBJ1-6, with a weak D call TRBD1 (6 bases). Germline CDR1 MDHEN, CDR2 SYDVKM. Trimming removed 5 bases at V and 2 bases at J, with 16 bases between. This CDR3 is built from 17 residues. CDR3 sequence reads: CASSGLGQGTYNSPLHF. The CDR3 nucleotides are TGTGCCAGCAGTGGCCTCGGGCAGGGGACCTATAATTCACCCCTCCACTTT. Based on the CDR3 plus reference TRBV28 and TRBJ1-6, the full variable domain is DVKVTQSSRYLVKRTGEKVFLECVQDMDHENMFWYRQDPGLGLRLIYFSYDVKMKEKGDIPEGYSVSREKKERFSLILESASTNQTSMYLCASSGLGQGTYNSPLHFGNGTRLTVT.

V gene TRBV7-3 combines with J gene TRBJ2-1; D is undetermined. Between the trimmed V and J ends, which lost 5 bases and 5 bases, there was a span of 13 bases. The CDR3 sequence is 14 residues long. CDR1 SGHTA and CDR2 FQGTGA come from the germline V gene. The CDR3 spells CASSQSGGNNEQFF. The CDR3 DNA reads TGTGCCAGCAGCCAATCGGGTGGAAACAATGAGCAGTTCTTC.

This chain's CDR3 is CAWSDGGTSYHANYGYTF. CDR3 bases: TGTGCCTGGAGTGACGGGGGCACATCCTATCATGCCAACTATGGCTACACCTTC. This chain uses TRBV30 with TRBJ1-2; tentatively, D is TRBD1 (6 bases). The germline V gene encodes CDR1 GTSNPN and CDR2 SVGIG (reference sequence). The CDR3 length is 18 residues. Trimming shortened V by 1 base and J by 2 bases, and 23 bases separated the two germline ends.

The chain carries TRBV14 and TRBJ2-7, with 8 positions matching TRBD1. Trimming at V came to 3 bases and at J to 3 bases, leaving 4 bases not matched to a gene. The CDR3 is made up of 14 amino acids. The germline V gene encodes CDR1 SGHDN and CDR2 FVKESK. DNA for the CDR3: TGTGCCAGCAGCCAGTCTGACAGGGGCTACGAGCAGTACTTC. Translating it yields CASSQSDRGYEQYF. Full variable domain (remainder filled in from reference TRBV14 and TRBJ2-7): EAGVTQFPSHSVIEKGQTVTLRCDPISGHDNLYWYRRVMGKEIKFLLHFVKESKQDESGMPNNRFLAERTGGTYSTLKVQPAELEDSGVYFCASSQSDRGYEQYFGPGTRLTVT.

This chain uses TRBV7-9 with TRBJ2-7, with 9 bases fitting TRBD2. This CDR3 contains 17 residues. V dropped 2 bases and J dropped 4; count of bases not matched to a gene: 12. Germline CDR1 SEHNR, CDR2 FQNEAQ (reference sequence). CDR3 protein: CASSLPIGLAGSYEQYF. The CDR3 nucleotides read TGTGCCAGCAGCTTACCCATTGGCCTAGCGGGATCTTACGAGCAGTACTTC.

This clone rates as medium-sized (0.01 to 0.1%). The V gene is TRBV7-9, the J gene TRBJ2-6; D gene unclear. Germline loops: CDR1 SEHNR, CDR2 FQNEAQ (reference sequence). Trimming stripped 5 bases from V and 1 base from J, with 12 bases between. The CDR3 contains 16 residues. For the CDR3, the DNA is TGTGCCAGCAGCGTGCCTGACGGATCTGGGGCCAACGTCCTGACTTTC. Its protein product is CASSVPDGSGANVLTF.

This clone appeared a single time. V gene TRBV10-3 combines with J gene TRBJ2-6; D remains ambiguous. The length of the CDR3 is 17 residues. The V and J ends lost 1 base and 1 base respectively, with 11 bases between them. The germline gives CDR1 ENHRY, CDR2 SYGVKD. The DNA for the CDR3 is TGTGCCATCAGTGAGTGGAGCAGAGAGTCTGGGGCCAACGTCCTGACTTTC. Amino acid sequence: CAISEWSRESGANVLTF.

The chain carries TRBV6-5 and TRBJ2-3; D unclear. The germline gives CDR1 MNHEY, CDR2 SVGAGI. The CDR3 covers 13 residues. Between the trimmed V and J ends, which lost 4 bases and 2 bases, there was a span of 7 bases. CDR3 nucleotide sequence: TGTGCCAGCAGTTCCCTAGACACAGATACGCAGTATTTT. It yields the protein CASSSLDTDTQYF.

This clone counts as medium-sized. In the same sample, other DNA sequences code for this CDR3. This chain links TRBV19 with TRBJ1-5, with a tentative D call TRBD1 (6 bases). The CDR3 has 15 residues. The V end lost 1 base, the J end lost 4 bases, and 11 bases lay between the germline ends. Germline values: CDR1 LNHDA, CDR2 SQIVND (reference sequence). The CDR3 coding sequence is TGTGCCAGTAGTATAGGTCTCAGGGGTAATCAGCCCCAGCATTTT. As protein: CASSIGLRGNQPQHF.

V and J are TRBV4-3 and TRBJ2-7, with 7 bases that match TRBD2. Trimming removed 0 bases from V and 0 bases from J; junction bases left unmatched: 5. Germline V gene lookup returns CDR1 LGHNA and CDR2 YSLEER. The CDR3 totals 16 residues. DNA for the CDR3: TGCGCCAGCAGCCAAGAAGTAGGGAGGGCCTCCTACGAGCAGTACTTC. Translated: CASSQEVGRASYEQYF.

The CDR3 sequence: CASSSQNQHYNEQFF. CDR3 DNA: TGTGCCAGTAGTAGTCAGAACCAACATTACAATGAGCAGTTCTTC. The rearrangement joins TRBV19 to TRBJ2-1; D call uncertain. The CDR3 sequence is 15 residues long. CDR1 LNHDA and CDR2 SQIVND come from the germline V gene (reference sequence). Trimming pared 4 bases from V and 4 bases from J, leaving 14 bases between.

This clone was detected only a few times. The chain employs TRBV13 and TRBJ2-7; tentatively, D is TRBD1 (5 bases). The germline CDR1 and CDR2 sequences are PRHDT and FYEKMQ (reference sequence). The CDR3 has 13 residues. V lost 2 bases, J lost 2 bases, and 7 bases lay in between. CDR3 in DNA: TGTGCCAGCAGCTTACAGGGAACCTACGAGCAGTACTTC. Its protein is CASSLQGTYEQYF. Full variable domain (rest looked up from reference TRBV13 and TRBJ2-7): AAGVIQSPRHLIKEKRETATLKCYPIPRHDTVYWYQQGPGQDPQFLISFYEKMQSDKGSIPDRFSAQQFSDYHSELNMSSLELGDSALYFCASSLQGTYEQYFGPGTRLTVT.

CDR3 coding DNA: TGTGCCAGCAGCGACCATTCTAGCGGATTCCTCTTCTTCAGCTCCTACGAGCAGTACTTC. Its translation: CASSDHSSGFLFFSSYEQYF. The chain is built from TRBV2 and TRBJ2-7; 7 nucleotides agree with TRBD2. There are 20 residues in the CDR3. CDR1 and CDR2 (germline): SNHLY, FYNNEI. J lost 0 bases, V lost 6 bases, and 23 bases had no gene match.

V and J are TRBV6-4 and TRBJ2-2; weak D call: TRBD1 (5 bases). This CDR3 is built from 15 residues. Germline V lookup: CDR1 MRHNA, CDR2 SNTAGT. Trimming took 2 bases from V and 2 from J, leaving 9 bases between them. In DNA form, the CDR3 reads TGTGCCAGCAGTGACGGGCAGGGAAACACCGGGGAGCTGTTTTTT. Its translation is CASSDGQGNTGELFF.

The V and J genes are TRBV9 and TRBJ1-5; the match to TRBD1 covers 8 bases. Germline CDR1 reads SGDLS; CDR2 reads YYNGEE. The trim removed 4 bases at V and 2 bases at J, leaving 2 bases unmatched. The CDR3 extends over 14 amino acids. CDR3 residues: CASSMTGGNQPQHF. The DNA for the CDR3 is TGTGCCAGCAGCATGACAGGGGGCAATCAGCCCCAGCATTTT.

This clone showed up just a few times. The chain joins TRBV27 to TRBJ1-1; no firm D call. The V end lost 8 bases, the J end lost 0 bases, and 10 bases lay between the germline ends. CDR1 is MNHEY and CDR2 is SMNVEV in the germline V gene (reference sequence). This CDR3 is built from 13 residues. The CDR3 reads CASFGDMNTEAFF. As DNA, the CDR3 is TGTGCCAGCTTCGGAGATATGAACACTGAAGCTTTCTTT.

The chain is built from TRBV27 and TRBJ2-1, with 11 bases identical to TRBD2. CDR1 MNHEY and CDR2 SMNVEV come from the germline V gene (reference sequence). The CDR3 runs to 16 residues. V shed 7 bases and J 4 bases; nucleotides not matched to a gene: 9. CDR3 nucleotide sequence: TGTGCCAGCACAGCCGGGACTAGCGGATATTACAATGAGCAGTTCTTC. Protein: CASTAGTSGYYNEQFF.